The 15 T cell receptor beta chains below all came from one sample that was sequenced in a study of blood T cell repertoires in COVID-19 (dated by TCRdb to 2020 to 2022). The library was obtained by the immunoSEQ multiplex PCR assay. TCRdb retrieved this table from immuneACCESS and kept in-frame rearrangements only. Not all clones are present; in checked studies, unresolved V genes account for under half, and no reason is known for the remainder. The sample data list some 140,000 clones, and roughly 80% of these were observed just once. Roughly 1.5% of the sample rests with the top ten. Sequencing used peripheral blood. These receptor sequences come from an older man with acute or convalescent COVID-19.

V usage is TRBV7-8 and J usage is TRBJ2-3, with TRBD1 as a possible D gene (7 bases). The CDR3 totals 14 residues. Germline V gene sequence: CDR1 SGHVS, CDR2 FQNEAQ. V shed 3 bases and J shed 5 bases, with 12 bases lying between them. The CDR3 reads CASSFRQGLDTQYF. The CDR3, as DNA: TGTGCCAGCAGCTTTAGACAGGGACTAGATACGCAGTATTTT.

The V call is TRBV6-5, the J call TRBJ1-2; TRBD1 matches at 7 bases. V shed 0 bases and J 4 bases; nucleotides not matched to a gene: 5. The germline CDR1 and CDR2 sequences are MNHEY and SVGAGI. The CDR3 has 15 amino acids. CDR3 sequence: CASSYSQGGGYGYTF. The CDR3 DNA reads TGTGCCAGCAGTTACTCCCAGGGGGGCGGCTATGGCTACACCTTC.

The rearrangement joins TRBV6-2 or TRBV6-3 to TRBJ2-5; weak D call: TRBD2 (5 bases). Germline V gene data show CDR1 as MNHEY and CDR2 as SVGEGT. The CDR3 length is 15 residues. The ends were cut back, 4 bases at V and 5 bases at J, with 17 bases in the middle. The CDR3 nucleotides are TGTGCCAGCAGTTCCGCTTTGGCGGGCGGTGAGACCCAGTACTTC. Its protein product is CASSSALAGGETQYF.

This clone showed up just a few times. The chain recombines TRBV19 with TRBJ1-6; 9 bases are shared with TRBD1. Germline V gene data show CDR1 as LNHDA and CDR2 as SQIVND (reference sequence). With 6 bases clipped from V and 9 bases from J, the junction kept 12 bases outside the gene matches. The CDR3 length is 16 residues. CDR3 nucleotide sequence: TGTGCCAGTAGCCAACTTCACAGGGGGCTAGGTTCACCCCTCCACTTT. It specifies CASSQLHRGLGSPLHF.

This CDR3 reads CASSSTGGIDTGELFF. In DNA form, the CDR3 reads TGCGCCAGCAGCAGTACAGGGGGCATCGACACCGGGGAGCTGTTTTTT. This chain joins TRBV5-1 and TRBJ2-2, with 9 bases fitting TRBD1. Germline assignment: CDR1 SGHRS and CDR2 YFSETQ. Trimming at V came to 4 bases and at J to 3 bases, leaving 7 bases not matched to a gene. The CDR3 has 16 residues. Together with reference TRBV5-1 and TRBJ2-2, the CDR3 gives the full variable domain: KAGVTQTPRYLIKTRGQQVTLSCSPISGHRSVSWYQQTPGQGLQFLFEYFSETQRNKGNFPGRFSGRQFSNSRSEMNVSTLELGDSALYLCASSSTGGIDTGELFFGEGSRLTVL.

V and J are TRBV18 and TRBJ1-1; 10 bases agree with TRBD1. Germline loops: CDR1 KGHSH, CDR2 LQKENI. The V and J ends lost 6 bases and 0 bases, in that order; junction bases with no gene match: 7. This CDR3 is built from 16 residues. CDR3 in amino acids: CASSQTGTGVNTEAFF. CDR3 DNA: TGTGCCAGCTCCCAAACCGGGACAGGGGTGAACACTGAAGCTTTCTTT.

The rearrangement links TRBV20-1 to TRBJ1-5; D is perhaps TRBD1 (6 bases). The V end was cut by 3 bases, the J end by 0 bases, with 12 bases between. The CDR3 runs to 15 residues. Germline V gene data show CDR1 as DFQATT and CDR2 as SNEGSKA (reference sequence). The CDR3 spells CSASKTGFSNQPQHF. The CDR3 DNA reads as TGCAGTGCTAGTAAGACAGGCTTTAGCAATCAGCCCCAGCATTTT.

CDR3 DNA: TGTGCCACTGCGGGACAGACTGGAAACACCATATATTTT. This codes for CATAGQTGNTIYF. The chain has TRBV2 and TRBJ1-3; TRBD1 agrees at 7 bases. Losses at the gene ends were 10 bases for V and 2 bases for J; bases not matched to a gene: 5. Per germline, CDR1 SNHLY and CDR2 FYNNEI. The CDR3 is 13 amino acids.

The chain combines TRBV7-2 with TRBJ1-2; 8 bases fit TRBD1. V was pared by 0 bases and J by 7 bases, with 7 bases of the junction left unmatched. The CDR3 totals 15 residues. The germline V gene encodes CDR1 SGHTA and CDR2 FQGNSA. The CDR3 here is CASSLAQDRAIGYTF. Here the CDR3 DNA reads TGTGCCAGCAGCTTAGCCCAGGACAGGGCAATTGGCTACACCTTC.

V usage is TRBV9 and J usage is TRBJ1-3, with D possibly being TRBD1 (5 bases). CDR1 is SGDLS and CDR2 is YYNGEE in the germline V gene. This CDR3 region has 15 residues. Between the trimmed V and J ends, which lost 4 bases and 0 bases, there was a span of 11 bases. In DNA form, the CDR3 reads TGTGCCAGCAGCCCCCGACAGAGCTCTGGAAACACCATATATTTT. Its protein is CASSPRQSSGNTIYF.

The V call is TRBV3-1 (or the pseudogene TRBV3-2), the J call TRBJ1-4, with 9 positions matching TRBD1. Germline assignment: CDR1 LGHDT and CDR2 YNNKEL (reference sequence). J gave up 14 bases and V 4 bases, and 14 bases lay outside the gene matches. CDR3 length: 15 amino acids. In DNA form, the CDR3 reads TGTGCCAGCAGCCCTACGGGACAGGGAGGTCTTAAGCTGTTTTTT. Protein: CASSPTGQGGLKLFF.

The rearrangement joins TRBV11-1 to TRBJ1-4; D gene ambiguous. Trimming removed 4 bases from V and 4 bases from J, with 16 bases in between. The CDR3 extends over 16 amino acids. CDR1 SGHAT and CDR2 FQDESV come from the germline V gene (reference sequence). The CDR3 coding sequence is TGTGCCAGCAGCTCCTCGGCGAGGACTAGTAATGAAAAACTGTTTTTT. Its translation is CASSSSARTSNEKLFF.

The chain uses TRBV6-5 and TRBJ1-3, with D unclear. The ends were cut back, 0 bases at V and 2 bases at J, with 11 bases in the middle. Germline lookup yields CDR1 MNHEY and CDR2 SVGAGI. The CDR3 has 16 residues. CDR3 residues: CASSYSLTQAGNTIYF. The CDR3 region has the DNA TGTGCCAGCAGTTACTCGCTTACACAAGCTGGAAACACCATATATTTT.

The chain is built from TRBV4-1 and TRBJ2-5; maybe TRBD2 (6 bases). The CDR3 is made up of 14 amino acids. Trimming removed 0 bases from V and 7 bases from J, with 12 bases in between. Germline V gives CDR1 MGHRA, CDR2 YSYEKL. This CDR3 is CASSQDAGPGTQYF. CDR3 coding DNA: TGCGCCAGCAGCCAAGATGCGGGACCGGGGACCCAGTACTTC.

The chain joins TRBV7-8 to TRBJ2-5, with TRBD1 matching over 9 bases. The germline CDR1 and CDR2 sequences are SGHVS and FQNEAQ. The CDR3 is 15 residues long. V lost 5 bases, J lost 4 bases, and 8 bases stayed unmatched. The CDR3 reads CASSPTGGERETQYF. The CDR3 DNA follows: TGTGCCAGCAGCCCGACAGGGGGAGAGAGAGAGACCCAGTACTTC.